This record looks at one T cell receptor beta chain sequence and its context. Its antigen remains unidentified. No base quality information exists; no much larger clone differs at one position. CDR1 and CDR2, looked up from the germline V gene, are SGHVS and FNYEAQ. V lost 5 bases and J lost 5 bases, and the count of bases not matched to a germline gene is 7. Spanning cysteine to phenylalanine, the CDR3 consists of 15 amino acids. Of all the DNA, just the CDR3 is kept, 45 bases in frame from base 1. This entry belongs to a study of CDR3 diversity in severe acne (dated by TCRdb to about 2019). Library generation was performed with PCR. Sequencing relied on an Illumina HiSeq 2000. In-frame beta chains were kept once TCRdb had trimmed the public reads at Q25 with fastp and called clones with MiXCR. Each CDR3 protein gets just one entry, which takes the most common genes and DNA from the rows behind it. This sample lists approximately 84,000 distinct CDR3 sequences; about 54% were detected once. Clones ranked in the top ten supply 13% to 15% of the sample.

The chain employs TRBV7-6 and TRBJ2-7, with 12 bases aligning to TRBD2. This clonotype originated in a male donor in good health, without acne. The sequencing sample was made of blood. At the DNA level, the sequence is TGTGCCAGCAGCATAACGACTAGCGGGAGTGACGAGCAGTACTTC. It codes for CASSITTSGSDEQYF.